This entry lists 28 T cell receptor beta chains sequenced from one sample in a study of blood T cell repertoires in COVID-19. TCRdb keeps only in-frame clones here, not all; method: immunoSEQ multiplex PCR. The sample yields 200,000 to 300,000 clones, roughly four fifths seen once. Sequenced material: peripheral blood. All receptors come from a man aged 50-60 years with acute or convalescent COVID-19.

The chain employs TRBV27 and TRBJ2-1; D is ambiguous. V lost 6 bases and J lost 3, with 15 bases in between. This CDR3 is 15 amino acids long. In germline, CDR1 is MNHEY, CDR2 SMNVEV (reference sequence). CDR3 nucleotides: TGTGCCAGCAGCCGACTGACCTCCTTCTACAATGAGCAGTTCTTC. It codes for CASSRLTSFYNEQFF.

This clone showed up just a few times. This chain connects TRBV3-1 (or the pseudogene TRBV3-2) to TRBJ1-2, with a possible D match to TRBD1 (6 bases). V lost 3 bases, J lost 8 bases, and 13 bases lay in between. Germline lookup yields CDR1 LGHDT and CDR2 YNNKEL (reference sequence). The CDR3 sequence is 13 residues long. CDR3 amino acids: CASSQRQVGGYTF. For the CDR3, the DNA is TGTGCCAGCAGCCAGAGACAGGTGGGAGGCTACACCTTC.

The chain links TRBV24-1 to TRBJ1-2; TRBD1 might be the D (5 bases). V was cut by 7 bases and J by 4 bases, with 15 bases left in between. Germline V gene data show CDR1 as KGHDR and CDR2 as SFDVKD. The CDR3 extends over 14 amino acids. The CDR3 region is CATSARGEVYGYTF. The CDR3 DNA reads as TGTGCCACCAGCGCGCGGGGGGAAGTCTATGGCTACACCTTC.

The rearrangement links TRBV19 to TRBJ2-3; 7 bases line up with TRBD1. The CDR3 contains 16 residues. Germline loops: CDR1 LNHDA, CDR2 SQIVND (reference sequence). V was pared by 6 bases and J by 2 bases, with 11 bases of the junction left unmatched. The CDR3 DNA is TGTGCCAGTAGCTCACCCGGGACAGACCTCACAGATACGCAGTATTTT. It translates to CASSSPGTDLTDTQYF.

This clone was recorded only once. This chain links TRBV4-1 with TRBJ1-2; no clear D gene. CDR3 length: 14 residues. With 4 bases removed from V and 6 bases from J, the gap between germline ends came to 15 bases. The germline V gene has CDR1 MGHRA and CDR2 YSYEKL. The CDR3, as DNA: TGCGCCAGCAGCCCCGGTGTTTACCGAGATGGCTACACCTTC. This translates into CASSPGVYRDGYTF.

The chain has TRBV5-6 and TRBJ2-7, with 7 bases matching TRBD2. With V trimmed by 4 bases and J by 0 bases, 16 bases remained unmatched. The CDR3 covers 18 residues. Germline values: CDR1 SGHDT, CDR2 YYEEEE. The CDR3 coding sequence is TGTGCCAGCAGCGCGTGGGCTCGCGGGAGCGGATACTCCTACGAGCAGTACTTC. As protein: CASSAWARGSGYSYEQYF.

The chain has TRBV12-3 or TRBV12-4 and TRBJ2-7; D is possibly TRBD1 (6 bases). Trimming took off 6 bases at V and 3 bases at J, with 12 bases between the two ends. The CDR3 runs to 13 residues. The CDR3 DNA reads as TGTGCCAGCAGGAAACAGGGTTACTACGAGCAGTACTTC. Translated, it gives CASRKQGYYEQYF.

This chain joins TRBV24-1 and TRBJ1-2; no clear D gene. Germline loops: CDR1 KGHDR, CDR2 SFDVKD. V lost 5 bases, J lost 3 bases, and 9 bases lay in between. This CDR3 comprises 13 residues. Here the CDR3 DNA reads TGTGCCACCAGTGGGGAGAACCACTATGGCTACACCTTC. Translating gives CATSGENHYGYTF.

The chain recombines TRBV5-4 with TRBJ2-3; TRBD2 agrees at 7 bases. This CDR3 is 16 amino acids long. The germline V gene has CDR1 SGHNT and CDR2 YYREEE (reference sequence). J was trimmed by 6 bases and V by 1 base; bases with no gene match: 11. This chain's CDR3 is CASSLSAFAGEDTQYF. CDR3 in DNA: TGTGCCAGCAGCTTGTCCGCGTTTGCGGGAGAGGATACGCAGTATTTT.

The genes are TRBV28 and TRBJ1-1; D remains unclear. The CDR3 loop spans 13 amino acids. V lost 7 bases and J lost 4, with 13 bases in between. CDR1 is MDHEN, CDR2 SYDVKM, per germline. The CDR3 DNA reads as TGTGCCAGCACAGGCCTAGGAGGCACTGAAGCTTTCTTT. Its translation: CASTGLGGTEAFF.

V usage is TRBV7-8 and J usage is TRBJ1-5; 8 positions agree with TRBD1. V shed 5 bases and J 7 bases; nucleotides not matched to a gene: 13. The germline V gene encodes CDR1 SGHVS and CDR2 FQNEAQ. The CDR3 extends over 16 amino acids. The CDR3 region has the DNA TGTGCCAGCAGCCAAACATCGGACAGGGAAGAGCAGCCCCAGCATTTT. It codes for CASSQTSDREEQPQHF.

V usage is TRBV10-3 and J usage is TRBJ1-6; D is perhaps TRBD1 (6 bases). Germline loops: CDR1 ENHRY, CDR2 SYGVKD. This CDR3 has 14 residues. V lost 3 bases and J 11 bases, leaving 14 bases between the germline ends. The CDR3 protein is CAISEDRIWTPLHF. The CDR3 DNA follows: TGTGCCATCAGTGAAGACAGGATATGGACACCCCTCCACTTT.

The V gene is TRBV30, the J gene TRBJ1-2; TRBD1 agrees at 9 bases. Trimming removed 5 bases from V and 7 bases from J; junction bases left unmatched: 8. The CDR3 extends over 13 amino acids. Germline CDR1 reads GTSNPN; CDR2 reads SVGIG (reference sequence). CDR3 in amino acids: CAWRDRARTGYTF. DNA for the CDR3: TGTGCCTGGCGGGACAGGGCGAGAACTGGCTACACCTTC. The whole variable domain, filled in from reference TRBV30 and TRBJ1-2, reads SQTIHQWPATLVQPVGSPLSLECTVEGTSNPNLYWYRQAAGRGLQLLFYSVGIGQISSEVPQNLSASRPQDRQFILSSKKLLLSDSGFYLCAWRDRARTGYTFGSGTRLTVV.

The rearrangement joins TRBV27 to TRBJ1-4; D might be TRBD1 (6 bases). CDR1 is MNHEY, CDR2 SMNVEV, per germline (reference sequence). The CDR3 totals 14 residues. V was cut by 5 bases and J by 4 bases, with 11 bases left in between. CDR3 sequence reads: CASSMQGSNEKLFF. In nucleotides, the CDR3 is TGTGCCAGCAGTATGCAGGGGAGTAATGAAAAACTGTTTTTT.

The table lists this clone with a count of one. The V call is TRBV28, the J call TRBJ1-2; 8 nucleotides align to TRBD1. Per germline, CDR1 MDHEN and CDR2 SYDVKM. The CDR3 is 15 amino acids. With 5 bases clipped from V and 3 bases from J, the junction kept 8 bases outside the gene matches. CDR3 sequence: CASSLPTGGDYGYTF. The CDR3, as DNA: TGTGCCAGCAGTCTCCCCACAGGGGGGGACTATGGCTACACCTTC.

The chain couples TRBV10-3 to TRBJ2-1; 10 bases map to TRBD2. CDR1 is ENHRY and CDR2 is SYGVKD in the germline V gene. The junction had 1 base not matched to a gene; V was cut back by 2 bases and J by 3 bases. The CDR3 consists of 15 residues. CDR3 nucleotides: TGTGCCATCAGTGAGCGGACTAGCGGCTACAATGAGCAGTTCTTC. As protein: CAISERTSGYNEQFF.

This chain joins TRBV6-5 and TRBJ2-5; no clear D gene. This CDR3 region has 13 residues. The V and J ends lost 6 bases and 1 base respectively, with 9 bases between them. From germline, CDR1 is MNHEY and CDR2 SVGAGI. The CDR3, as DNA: TGTGCCAGCAGGGCTGGGCTCCAAGAGACCCAGTACTTC. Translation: CASRAGLQETQYF.

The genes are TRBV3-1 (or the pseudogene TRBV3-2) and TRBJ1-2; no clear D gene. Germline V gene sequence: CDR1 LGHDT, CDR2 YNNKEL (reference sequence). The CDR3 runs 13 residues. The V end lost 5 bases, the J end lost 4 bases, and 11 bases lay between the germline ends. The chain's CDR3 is CASSTFGLYGYTF. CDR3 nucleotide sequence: TGTGCCAGCAGCACCTTCGGACTCTATGGCTACACCTTC.

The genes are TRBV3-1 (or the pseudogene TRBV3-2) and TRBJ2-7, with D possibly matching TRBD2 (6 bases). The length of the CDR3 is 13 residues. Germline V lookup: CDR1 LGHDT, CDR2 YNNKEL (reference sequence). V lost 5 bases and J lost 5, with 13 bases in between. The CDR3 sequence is CASSSTSVDEQYF. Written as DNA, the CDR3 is TGTGCCAGCAGCTCGACTAGTGTCGACGAGCAGTACTTC.

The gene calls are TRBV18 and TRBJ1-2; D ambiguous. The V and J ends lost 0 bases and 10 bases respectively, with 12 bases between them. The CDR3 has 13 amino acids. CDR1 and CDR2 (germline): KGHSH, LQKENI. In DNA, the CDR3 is TGTGCCAGCTCACCACCTGTGGGTCGGGACTACACCTTC. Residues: CASSPPVGRDYTF.

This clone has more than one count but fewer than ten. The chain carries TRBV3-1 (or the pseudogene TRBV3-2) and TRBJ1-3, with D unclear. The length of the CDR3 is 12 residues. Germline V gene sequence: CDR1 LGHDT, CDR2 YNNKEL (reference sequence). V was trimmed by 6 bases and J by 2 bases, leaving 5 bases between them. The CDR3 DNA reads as TGTGCCAGCAGGCAGGCTGGAAACACCATATATTTT. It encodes CASRQAGNTIYF.

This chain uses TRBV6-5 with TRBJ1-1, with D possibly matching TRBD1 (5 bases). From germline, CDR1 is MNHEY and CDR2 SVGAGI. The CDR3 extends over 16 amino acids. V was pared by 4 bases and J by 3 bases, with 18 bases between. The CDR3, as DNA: TGTGCCAGCAGTTTAAGTTCGTGGGGCGCGGACACTGAAGCTTTCTTT. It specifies CASSLSSWGADTEAFF.

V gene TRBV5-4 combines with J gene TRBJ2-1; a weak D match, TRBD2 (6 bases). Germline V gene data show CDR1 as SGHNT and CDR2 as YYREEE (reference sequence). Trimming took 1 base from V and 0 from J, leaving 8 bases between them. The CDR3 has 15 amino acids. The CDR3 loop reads CASSLSGHSYNEQFF. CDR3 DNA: TGTGCCAGCAGCTTGAGCGGGCACTCCTACAATGAGCAGTTCTTC.

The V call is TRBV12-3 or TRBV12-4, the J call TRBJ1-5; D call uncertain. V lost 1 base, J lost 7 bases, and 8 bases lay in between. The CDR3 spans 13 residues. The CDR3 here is CASSLEGEQPQHF. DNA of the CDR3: TGTGCCAGCAGTTTAGAGGGAGAGCAGCCCCAGCATTTT.

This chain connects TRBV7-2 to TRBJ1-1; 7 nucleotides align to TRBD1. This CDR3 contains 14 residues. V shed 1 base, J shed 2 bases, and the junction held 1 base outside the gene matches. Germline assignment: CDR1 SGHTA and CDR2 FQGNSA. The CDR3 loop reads CASSLDRGNTEAFF. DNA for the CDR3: TGTGCCAGCAGCTTAGACAGGGGAAACACTGAAGCTTTCTTT.

The CDR3 sequence is CASSPRGGERNYGYTF. DNA for the CDR3: TGTGCCAGCTCACCACGAGGCGGCGAACGGAACTATGGCTACACCTTC. The chain joins TRBV18 to TRBJ1-2; unclear D gene. The V end lost 1 base, the J end lost 2 bases, and 14 bases lay between the germline ends. The CDR3 is made up of 16 amino acids. CDR1 is KGHSH and CDR2 is LQKENI in the germline V gene. The full variable domain, with the rest looked up from reference TRBV18 and TRBJ1-2, is NAGVMQNPRHLVRRRGQEARLRCSPMKGHSHVYWYRQLPEEGLKFMVYLQKENIIDESGMPKERFSAEFPKEGPSILRIQQVVRGDSAAYFCASSPRGGERNYGYTFGSGTRLTVV.

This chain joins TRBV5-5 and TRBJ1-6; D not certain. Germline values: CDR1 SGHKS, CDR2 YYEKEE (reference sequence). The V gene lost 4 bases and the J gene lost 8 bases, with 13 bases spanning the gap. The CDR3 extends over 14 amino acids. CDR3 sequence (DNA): TGTGCCAGCAGCCCCCTTCGGGAGTATTCACCCCTCCACTTT. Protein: CASSPLREYSPLHF.

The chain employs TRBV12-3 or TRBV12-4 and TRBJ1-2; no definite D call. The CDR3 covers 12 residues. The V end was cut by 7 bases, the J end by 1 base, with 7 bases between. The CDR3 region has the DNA TGTGCCAGCACAGGCCTTAACTATGGCTACACCTTC. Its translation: CASTGLNYGYTF.